The 28 T cell receptor beta chains below all came from one sample that was sequenced in a study of blood T cell repertoires in COVID-19. This table comes from immunoSEQ multiplex PCR, and its TCRdb copy is limited to in-frame clones, with some not included. The data show 240,000 or so clones, about 79% seen once. The sample comprised peripheral blood. Every receptor here comes from a woman of 80 years or more with acute or convalescent COVID-19.

This clone was recorded at least ten times. The chain joins TRBV7-9 to TRBJ1-4; 9 bases agree with TRBD1. Germline V CDR1 and CDR2: SEHNR, FQNEAQ (reference sequence). CDR3 length: 14 residues. The V and J ends lost 3 bases and 8 bases, in that order; junction bases with no gene match: 4. The CDR3 region has the DNA TGTGCCAGCAGCTTGACAGGGGGAAGGGAAAAACTGTTTTTT. It translates to CASSLTGGREKLFF.

The V call is TRBV2, the J call TRBJ1-5; D gene uncertain. Looked up from germline, CDR1 is SNHLY and CDR2 is FYNNEI. V lost 1 base and J 0 bases, leaving 10 bases between the germline ends. The length of the CDR3 is 16 residues. The CDR3 sequence is CASSEGRQPSNQPQHF. Here the CDR3 DNA reads TGTGCCAGCAGTGAAGGCCGACAACCTAGCAATCAGCCCCAGCATTTT.

The chain is built from TRBV10-3 and TRBJ1-4, with TRBD1 as a possible D gene (6 bases). V lost 9 bases, J lost 3 bases, and 11 bases lay in between. CDR1 is ENHRY and CDR2 is SYGVKD in the germline V gene. The CDR3 consists of 13 residues. Written as DNA, the CDR3 is TGTGCCATTACGACAGGCCCTAATGAAAAACTGTTTTTT. Translation: CAITTGPNEKLFF.

The rearrangement links TRBV18 to TRBJ2-7; D may be TRBD1 (6 bases). Germline-derived CDR1 and CDR2 are KGHSH and LQKENI. The CDR3 contains 14 residues. V was clipped by 1 base and J by 6 bases, with 13 bases between them. DNA for the CDR3: TGTGCCAGCTCACCACGTGGACAGTTCCTCGAGCAGTACTTC. It yields the protein CASSPRGQFLEQYF.

The chain uses TRBV5-4 and TRBJ2-2; maybe TRBD2 (5 bases). The germline V gene has CDR1 SGHNT and CDR2 YYREEE (reference sequence). Trimming cost V 3 bases and J 6 bases, with 15 bases left between them. The CDR3 runs 15 residues. The chain's CDR3 is CASSSGLPVAGELFF. DNA of the CDR3: TGTGCCAGCAGCTCCGGACTGCCAGTTGCCGGGGAGCTGTTTTTT.

The gene calls are TRBV6-5 and TRBJ2-4; D may be TRBD2 (5 bases). Germline V lookup: CDR1 MNHEY, CDR2 SVGAGI. The CDR3 length is 14 residues. Trimming removed 6 bases at V and 5 bases at J, with 14 bases between. The CDR3 region has the DNA TGTGCCAGCAGGCCCGACTATGGGCAAAACATTCAGTACTTC. Translating gives CASRPDYGQNIQYF.

The chain uses TRBV3-1 (or the pseudogene TRBV3-2) and TRBJ2-5, with a tentative D call TRBD1 (6 bases). The germline CDR1 and CDR2 sequences are LGHDT and YNNKEL (reference sequence). V lost 2 bases and J 4 bases, leaving 11 bases between the germline ends. The CDR3 is 14 residues long. CDR3 coding DNA: TGTGCCAGCAGCCAAAGGGGGATTTTAGAGACCCAGTACTTC. This translates into CASSQRGILETQYF.

The sample holds a few counts of this clone. The J gene is TRBJ1-4, the V gene TRBV15, with 7 bases fitting TRBD1. CDR1 is LNHNV, CDR2 YYDKDF, per germline (reference sequence). J lost 6 bases, V lost 0 bases, and 7 bases had no gene match. The CDR3 is 16 amino acids. CDR3 nucleotide sequence: TGTGCCACCAGCAGAGAAGACAGGGTCATGGATGAAAAACTGTTTTTT. Residues: CATSREDRVMDEKLFF. Drawing the rest from reference TRBV15 and TRBJ1-4, the complete variable domain is DAMVIQNPRYQVTQFGKPVTLSCSQTLNHNVMYWYQQKSSQAPKLLFHYYDKDFNNEADTPDNFQSRRPNTSFCFLDIRSPGLGDTAMYLCATSREDRVMDEKLFFGSGTQLSVL.

This sequence joins TRBV28 and TRBJ2-7, with D maybe TRBD2 (6 bases). V was pared by 7 bases and J by 3 bases, with 13 bases between. Looked up from germline, CDR1 is MDHEN and CDR2 is SYDVKM. This CDR3 contains 13 residues. The CDR3 loop is CASTSGGGYEQYF. DNA of the CDR3: TGTGCCAGCACCTCCGGGGGTGGCTACGAGCAGTACTTC.

The chain links TRBV7-2 to TRBJ1-6, with D possibly matching TRBD1 (5 bases). The germline CDR1 and CDR2 sequences are SGHTA and FQGNSA. V lost 4 bases and J lost 8, with 9 bases in between. This CDR3 has 13 amino acids. The CDR3 sequence is CASSSQGYSPLHF. Written as DNA, the CDR3 is TGTGCCAGCAGCTCCCAGGGTTATTCACCCCTCCACTTT.

The chain joins TRBV7-8 to TRBJ1-5, with 8 bases aligning to TRBD1. The CDR3 is 17 residues long. V shed 5 bases and J 0 bases; nucleotides not matched to a gene: 9. Germline-derived CDR1 and CDR2 are SGHVS and FQNEAQ. The CDR3 reads CASSPTGEQFSNQPQHF. In DNA, the CDR3 is TGTGCCAGCAGCCCGACAGGGGAACAATTTAGCAATCAGCCCCAGCATTTT.

The chain has TRBV11-2 and TRBJ2-2, with 7 bases identical to TRBD1. The CDR3 loop spans 16 amino acids. V lost 2 bases and J lost 3; bases outside the gene matches: 6. Germline CDR1 is SGHAT and CDR2 is FQNNGV. The CDR3 here is CASSLSGGWDTGELFF. CDR3 DNA: TGTGCCAGCAGCTTATCAGGGGGATGGGACACCGGGGAGCTGTTTTTT.

The CDR3 bases are TGTGCCAGCAGCCCCGGACTTTACAATGAGCAGTTCTTC. Residues: CASSPGLYNEQFF. The chain uses TRBV14 and TRBJ2-1; D possibly corresponds to TRBD2 (5 bases). The CDR3 extends over 13 amino acids. V was trimmed by 4 bases and J by 4 bases, leaving 8 bases between them. CDR1 and CDR2 (germline): SGHDN, FVKESK.

This chain uses TRBV11-1 with TRBJ2-7; D remains ambiguous. Trimming removed 7 bases at V and 0 bases at J, with 16 bases between. CDR3 length equals 15 residues. Germline CDR1 is SGHAT and CDR2 is FQDESV (reference sequence). DNA for the CDR3: TGTGCCAGCAAAAGTAGGCAGGCCAGCTCCTACGAGCAGTACTTC. Its protein product is CASKSRQASSYEQYF.

The chain combines TRBV7-8 with TRBJ1-5, with D uncertain. Germline V gene lookup returns CDR1 SGHVS and CDR2 FQNEAQ. Deletions cut 1 base from V and 1 base from J, with 5 bases between. This CDR3 is built from 14 residues. The CDR3 region is CASSLDSSNQPQHF. CDR3 nucleotide sequence: TGTGCCAGCAGCTTAGACAGCAGCAATCAGCCCCAGCATTTT.

The chain joins TRBV3-1 (or the pseudogene TRBV3-2) to TRBJ2-1, with 8 bases identical to TRBD1. The CDR3 has 12 amino acids. V was clipped by 6 bases and J by 9 bases; unmatched bases: 4. Germline V gene data show CDR1 as LGHDT and CDR2 as YNNKEL (reference sequence). The CDR3 spells CASSRQGSEQFF. CDR3 nucleotides: TGTGCCAGCAGTCGACAGGGGAGTGAGCAGTTCTTC.

The V and J genes are TRBV5-4 and TRBJ1-2; no clear D gene. Trimming left V 3 bases short and J 4 bases short, with 10 bases between. Germline lookup yields CDR1 SGHNT and CDR2 YYREEE (reference sequence). This CDR3 region has 13 residues. The CDR3 is CASSSPDTYGYTF. CDR3 bases: TGTGCCAGCAGCTCACCTGACACCTATGGCTACACCTTC.

This sequence joins TRBV10-3 and TRBJ1-1; maybe TRBD1 (5 bases). The CDR3 consists of 13 residues. CDR1 is ENHRY, CDR2 SYGVKD, per germline. Trimming took 2 bases from V and 2 from J, leaving 6 bases between them. DNA for the CDR3: TGTGCCATCAGTGAGGGGGCCAACACTGAAGCTTTCTTT. Translated, it gives CAISEGANTEAFF.

J is TRBJ1-3 and V is TRBV28; 11 bases agree with TRBD1. Looked up from germline, CDR1 is MDHEN and CDR2 is SYDVKM. The V gene end was trimmed by 6 bases and the J gene end by 3 bases; junction bases not matched to a gene: 4. The CDR3 has 15 amino acids. CDR3 DNA: TGTGCCAGCAGCCCGGGACAGGGGGTTGGAAACACCATATATTTT. Its protein product is CASSPGQGVGNTIYF.

The chain combines TRBV5-6 with TRBJ2-4, with D maybe TRBD1 (5 bases). The germline V gene encodes CDR1 SGHDT and CDR2 YYEEEE. V lost 4 bases, J lost 3 bases, and 20 bases lay in between. This CDR3 is 17 amino acids long. The CDR3 loop is CASSPEGAGGVKNIQYF. CDR3 coding DNA: TGTGCCAGCAGCCCGGAAGGGGCCGGTGGGGTCAAAAACATTCAGTACTTC. Using reference TRBV5-6 and TRBJ2-4 for the parts outside the CDR3, the full variable domain is DAGVTQSPTHLIKTRGQQVTLRCSPKSGHDTVSWYQQALGQGPQFIFQYYEEEERQRGNFPDRFSGHQFPNYSSELNVNALLLGDSALYLCASSPEGAGGVKNIQYFGAGTRLSVL.

This clone was seen only a few times. Other DNA sequences of this sample code for an identical CDR3. This sequence joins TRBV4-1 and TRBJ1-3; TRBD1 matches at 7 bases. Per the germline V gene, CDR1 is MGHRA and CDR2 is YSYEKL. Trimming removed 1 base from V and 1 base from J; junction bases left unmatched: 1. CDR3 length: 15 residues. The CDR3 DNA sequence: TGCGCCAGCAGCCAAGGGACAGGATCTGGAAACACCATATATTTT. It codes for CASSQGTGSGNTIYF.

The rearrangement joins TRBV11-3 to TRBJ2-5; D is possibly TRBD2 (6 bases). The CDR3 has 14 amino acids. With 5 bases removed from V and 7 bases from J, the gap between germline ends came to 17 bases. CDR1 and CDR2 from the germline V gene are SGHNT and YENEEA. The CDR3 protein is CASSLGPPGGTQYF. CDR3 nucleotide sequence: TGTGCCAGCAGCCTGGGACCTCCCGGGGGGACCCAGTACTTC.

This chain joins TRBV25-1 and TRBJ1-3; 9 positions match TRBD1. The CDR3 runs to 15 residues. V shed 7 bases, J shed 3 bases, and the junction held 7 bases outside the gene matches. The germline gives CDR1 MGHDK, CDR2 SYGVNS. The CDR3 loop reads CASTETGGGGNTIYF. The CDR3 coding sequence is TGTGCCAGCACTGAGACAGGGGGAGGTGGAAACACCATATATTTT.

DNA for the CDR3: TGTGCCAGCAGCGGGACAGGGGTGGAAAAACTGTTTTTT. This encodes CASSGTGVEKLFF. The rearrangement joins TRBV27 to TRBJ1-4; 10 nucleotides align to TRBD1. In germline, CDR1 is MNHEY, CDR2 SMNVEV (reference sequence). This CDR3 is built from 13 residues. V was clipped by 6 bases and J by 8 bases; unmatched bases: 3.

The J gene is TRBJ2-7, the V gene TRBV6-5, with a possible D match to TRBD1 (6 bases). The germline CDR1 and CDR2 sequences are MNHEY and SVGAGI. V was pared by 5 bases and J by 2 bases, with 10 bases between. This CDR3 is 13 amino acids long. CDR3 in DNA: TGTGCCAGCAGTCTTACAGGGACCTACGAGCAGTACTTC. Its translation is CASSLTGTYEQYF.

The chain recombines TRBV6-1 with TRBJ2-3, with D maybe TRBD1 (5 bases). Germline V gene data show CDR1 as MNHNS and CDR2 as SASEGT. Between the trimmed V and J ends, which lost 3 bases and 3 bases, there was a span of 10 bases. The CDR3 runs to 14 residues. The CDR3 nucleotides are TGTGCCAGCAGTGACAGGGTAGTAACAGATACGCAGTATTTT. Amino acid sequence: CASSDRVVTDTQYF.

This clone was recorded only once. This chain joins TRBV7-8 and TRBJ2-7; a possible D gene is TRBD1 (7 bases). The CDR3 totals 17 residues. With 1 base removed from V and 6 bases from J, the gap between germline ends came to 22 bases. Germline V gives CDR1 SGHVS, CDR2 FQNEAQ. The CDR3 is CASSLVGGGIVRGEQYF. The CDR3 nucleotides read TGTGCCAGCAGCTTAGTAGGAGGGGGCATCGTTCGCGGCGAGCAGTACTTC.

The chain carries TRBV30 and TRBJ1-3, with no clear D. V lost 0 bases and J 0 bases, leaving 12 bases between the germline ends. Germline CDR1 GTSNPN, CDR2 SVGIG (reference sequence). The length of the CDR3 is 16 residues. The DNA for the CDR3 is TGTGCCTGGAGTGTACGTCGGCCGGGCTCTGGAAACACCATATATTTT. Its protein product is CAWSVRRPGSGNTIYF.